These 3 T cell receptor beta chains were all obtained from the same sample, sequenced in a study of blood T cell repertoires in COVID-19. The assay was immunoSEQ multiplex PCR, and TCRdb's table has in-frame clones only and misses some. The data show around 100,000 clones, around nine tenths seen once. The sequencing sample was made of peripheral blood. Every receptor here comes from a human donor in a cohort sampled during active COVID-19.

The chain employs TRBV27 and TRBJ2-3; 9 nucleotides line up with TRBD1. The trim removed 6 bases at V and 0 bases at J, leaving 19 bases unmatched. Per the germline V gene, CDR1 is MNHEY and CDR2 is SMNVEV (reference sequence). This CDR3 spans 20 amino acids. CDR3 protein: CASSRPIRTGAQISTDTQYF. For the CDR3, the DNA is TGTGCCAGCAGCCGACCCATTAGGACAGGGGCACAAATCAGCACAGATACGCAGTATTTT.

The V call is TRBV29-1, the J call TRBJ2-7, with 7 bases identical to TRBD1. The J segment lost 3 bases and the V segment lost 0 bases, leaving 5 bases of the junction unmatched. Germline lookup yields CDR1 SQVTM and CDR2 ANQGSEA. This CDR3 is built from 14 residues. DNA for the CDR3: TGCAGCGTTGAAGACCGACAGGGTGACTACGAGCAGTACTTC. Translating it yields CSVEDRQGDYEQYF.

V and J are TRBV24-1 and TRBJ2-5, with 12 nucleotides matching TRBD1. CDR1 and CDR2 from the germline V gene are KGHDR and SFDVKD. The CDR3 has 15 amino acids. V dropped 9 bases and J dropped 3; count of bases not matched to a gene: 7. CDR3 DNA sequence: TGTGCCACCTCGGGACAGGGGGCCGGAGAAGAGACCCAGTACTTC. Amino acids: CATSGQGAGEETQYF.